Following are 20 T cell receptor beta chains from one sample sequenced in a study of PD-1 blockade in classical Hodgkin lymphoma. Described time point: newly diagnosed, previously untreated cHL patient sample. Using immunoSEQ multiplex PCR, the repertoire was profiled, and TCRdb retains in-frame clones only, with some absent. The sample yields fewer than 35,000 clones, 94% seen once. Source material: peripheral blood mononuclear cells (PBMCs). The receptors stem from a human donor with classical Hodgkin lymphoma.

This clone is classed as medium-sized (0.01 to 0.1%). The rearrangement links TRBV6-5 to TRBJ1-5, with no clear D. V lost 0 bases and J 8 bases, leaving 8 bases between the germline ends. From germline, CDR1 is MNHEY and CDR2 SVGAGI. The CDR3 sequence is 13 residues long. For the CDR3, the DNA is TGTGCCAGCAGTTACTCGATACGGGAGCCCCAGCATTTT. Protein sequence: CASSYSIREPQHF.

The rearrangement joins TRBV9 to TRBJ2-7; unclear D gene. V was cut by 4 bases and J by 2 bases, with 19 bases left in between. Germline loops: CDR1 SGDLS, CDR2 YYNGEE. This CDR3 region has 16 residues. Here the CDR3 DNA reads TGTGCCAGCAGCTTCGGTTCAAACACACGAACCTACGAGCAGTACTTC. Protein: CASSFGSNTRTYEQYF.

The V call is TRBV9, the J call TRBJ1-1; no clear D gene. Germline assignment: CDR1 SGDLS and CDR2 YYNGEE. This CDR3 has 15 residues. Trimming took 3 bases from V and 1 from J, leaving 13 bases between them. The CDR3 sequence is CASSDNPTGNTEAFF. DNA of the CDR3: TGTGCCAGCAGCGATAACCCGACGGGGAACACTGAAGCTTTCTTT.

The rearrangement uses TRBV28 and TRBJ2-1; D is perhaps TRBD1 or TRBD2 (5 bases each). CDR1 and CDR2 from the germline V gene are MDHEN and SYDVKM. Trimming stripped 6 bases from V and 10 bases from J, with 16 bases between. The CDR3 loop spans 13 amino acids. CDR3 region: CASSNRGLLEQFF. The CDR3 DNA sequence: TGTGCCAGCAGCAATCGGGGCCTCCTCGAGCAGTTCTTC.

This chain connects TRBV5-1 to TRBJ2-1, with 9 nucleotides matching TRBD2. The CDR3 has 15 amino acids. With 4 bases clipped from V and 5 bases from J, the junction kept 7 bases outside the gene matches. Germline V gene sequence: CDR1 SGHRS, CDR2 YFSETQ. CDR3 amino acids: CASSARTSVHNEQFF. The CDR3 bases are TGCGCCAGCAGCGCAAGGACTAGCGTTCACAATGAGCAGTTCTTC.

The V gene is TRBV7-9, the J gene TRBJ1-2, with 12 bases identical to TRBD1. Germline-derived CDR1 and CDR2 are SEHNR and FQNEAQ (reference sequence). This CDR3 is built from 14 residues. After removal of 5 bases from V and 3 bases from J, the junction contained 1 base not matched to a gene. CDR3 coding DNA: TGTGCCAGCAGCCGGGACAGGGGGCACTATGGCTACACCTTC. Protein sequence: CASSRDRGHYGYTF.

V gene TRBV5-5 combines with J gene TRBJ2-7; TRBD2 matches at 13 bases. The CDR3 extends over 16 amino acids. V lost 4 bases, J lost 0 bases, and 4 bases stayed unmatched. The germline V gene encodes CDR1 SGHKS and CDR2 YYEKEE (reference sequence). The CDR3 region is CASSPWTSGGSYEQYF. CDR3 sequence (DNA): TGTGCCAGCAGCCCCTGGACTAGCGGGGGCTCCTACGAGCAGTACTTC.

The chain employs TRBV5-1 and TRBJ2-3; no definite D call. Germline CDR1 and CDR2: SGHRS and YFSETQ. The CDR3 extends over 16 amino acids. V lost 4 bases and J 0 bases, leaving 15 bases between the germline ends. CDR3 sequence: CASSPAGRTSTDTQYF. CDR3 nucleotides: TGCGCCAGCAGCCCTGCCGGGCGAACTAGCACAGATACGCAGTATTTT. The complete variable domain, with remaining parts taken from reference TRBV5-1 and TRBJ2-3, reads KAGVTQTPRYLIKTRGQQVTLSCSPISGHRSVSWYQQTPGQGLQFLFEYFSETQRNKGNFPGRFSGRQFSNSRSEMNVSTLELGDSALYLCASSPAGRTSTDTQYFGPGTRLTVL.

This clone has a single count. The genes are TRBV6-1 and TRBJ1-1; D is undetermined. Between the trimmed V and J ends, which lost 6 bases and 5 bases, there was a span of 13 bases. The CDR3 has 13 amino acids. Germline-derived CDR1 and CDR2 are MNHNS and SASEGT. CDR3 coding DNA: TGTGCCAGCAGACCCGGACTGGGGACTGAAGCTTTCTTT. It codes for CASRPGLGTEAFF.

The chain couples TRBV28 to TRBJ1-5; TRBD1 might be the D (5 bases). The CDR3 totals 15 residues. V was clipped by 7 bases and J by 0 bases, with 13 bases between them. Germline-derived CDR1 and CDR2 are MDHEN and SYDVKM. The CDR3 region is CASIPGGGSNQPQHF. The CDR3 DNA reads as TGTGCCAGCATCCCCGGTGGGGGTAGCAATCAGCCCCAGCATTTT.

The chain recombines TRBV5-1 with TRBJ2-7; 10 bases are a match to TRBD1. V was pared by 1 base and J by 6 bases, with 7 bases of the junction left unmatched. The germline V gene has CDR1 SGHRS and CDR2 YFSETQ. The CDR3 covers 15 residues. The CDR3, as DNA: TGCGCCAGCAGCTTGTTTTGGGACAGGGGCGGCGAGCAGTACTTC. Protein sequence: CASSLFWDRGGEQYF.

This sequence joins TRBV7-9 and TRBJ1-1; a weak D match, TRBD1 (5 bases). Germline CDR1 and CDR2: SEHNR and FQNEAQ (reference sequence). This CDR3 has 13 amino acids. V was pared by 4 bases and J by 3 bases, with 9 bases between. The CDR3 sequence: CASSYRGDTEAFF. The DNA for the CDR3 is TGTGCCAGCAGCTATAGGGGTGACACTGAAGCTTTCTTT.

Worth noting for this clone: Other DNA sequences of this sample code for an identical CDR3. The chain couples TRBV29-1 to TRBJ1-1, with D possibly being TRBD1 (6 bases). In germline, CDR1 is SQVTM, CDR2 ANQGSEA. CDR3 length: 13 amino acids. Between the trimmed V and J ends, which lost 3 bases and 4 bases, there was a span of 12 bases. In DNA, the CDR3 is TGCAGCGTTGAGGGCAGGGGAACCACTGAAGCTTTCTTT. Translation: CSVEGRGTTEAFF.

V gene TRBV29-1 combines with J gene TRBJ2-3; D unresolved. The CDR3 spans 12 residues. Trimming took 6 bases from V and 2 from J, leaving 9 bases between them. Germline CDR1 SQVTM, CDR2 ANQGSEA. Here the CDR3 reads CSVLCDTDTQYF. CDR3 nucleotides: TGCAGCGTCCTCTGTGACACAGATACGCAGTATTTT.

This clone was detected only once. The chain joins TRBV27 to TRBJ1-5; 8 positions agree with TRBD1. CDR1 and CDR2 from the germline V gene are MNHEY and SMNVEV (reference sequence). The CDR3 has 16 residues. Trimming removed 5 bases from V and 0 bases from J; junction bases left unmatched: 6. The CDR3 spells CASSPQGVYSNQPQHF. CDR3 DNA sequence: TGTGCCAGCAGTCCACAGGGGGTGTATAGCAATCAGCCCCAGCATTTT.

The CDR3 is CAIRSASGGIDTGELFF. Written as DNA, the CDR3 is TGTGCCATCAGGTCGGCTAGCGGGGGAATCGACACCGGGGAGCTGTTTTTT. The genes are TRBV10-3 and TRBJ2-2; TRBD2 matches 10 bases. Germline V lookup: CDR1 ENHRY, CDR2 SYGVKD. The CDR3 extends over 17 amino acids. The junction had 10 bases not matched to a gene; V was cut back by 6 bases and J by 3 bases.

This clone was seen just once. The V gene is TRBV5-1, the J gene TRBJ2-1; 7 positions match TRBD2. From germline, CDR1 is SGHRS and CDR2 YFSETQ. The CDR3 has 16 amino acids. With V trimmed by 0 bases and J by 2 bases, 5 bases remained unmatched. CDR3 residues: CASSLESGVTYNEQFF. For the CDR3, the DNA is TGCGCCAGCAGCTTGGAAAGCGGGGTTACCTACAATGAGCAGTTCTTC.

The gene calls are TRBV7-8 and TRBJ1-1; D remains ambiguous. There are 13 residues in the CDR3. Per germline, CDR1 SGHVS and CDR2 FQNEAQ. Trimming shortened V by 3 bases and J by 4 bases, and 9 bases separated the two germline ends. The CDR3 coding sequence is TGTGCCAGCAGCTTGAACACGATCACTGAAGCTTTCTTT. This translates into CASSLNTITEAFF.

The chain has TRBV27 and TRBJ1-2, with TRBD1 as a possible D gene (5 bases). V gave up 3 bases and J gave up 6 bases, with 14 bases separating them. The CDR3 sequence is 14 residues long. Germline V gives CDR1 MNHEY, CDR2 SMNVEV (reference sequence). CDR3 coding DNA: TGTGCCAGCAGTTTCGCGGGACGTATGAATGGCTACACCTTC. It yields the protein CASSFAGRMNGYTF.

The CDR3 DNA reads as TGTGCCAGCAGTTCCCCCCGGACTAGCGGGCGTCTAAACGAGCAGTACTTC. It is translated as CASSSPRTSGRLNEQYF. The rearrangement joins TRBV27 to TRBJ2-7; TRBD2 agrees at 11 bases. CDR1 is MNHEY, CDR2 SMNVEV, per germline (reference sequence). The ends lost 4 bases at V and 5 bases at J; junction bases unmatched: 13. CDR3 size: 17 residues.